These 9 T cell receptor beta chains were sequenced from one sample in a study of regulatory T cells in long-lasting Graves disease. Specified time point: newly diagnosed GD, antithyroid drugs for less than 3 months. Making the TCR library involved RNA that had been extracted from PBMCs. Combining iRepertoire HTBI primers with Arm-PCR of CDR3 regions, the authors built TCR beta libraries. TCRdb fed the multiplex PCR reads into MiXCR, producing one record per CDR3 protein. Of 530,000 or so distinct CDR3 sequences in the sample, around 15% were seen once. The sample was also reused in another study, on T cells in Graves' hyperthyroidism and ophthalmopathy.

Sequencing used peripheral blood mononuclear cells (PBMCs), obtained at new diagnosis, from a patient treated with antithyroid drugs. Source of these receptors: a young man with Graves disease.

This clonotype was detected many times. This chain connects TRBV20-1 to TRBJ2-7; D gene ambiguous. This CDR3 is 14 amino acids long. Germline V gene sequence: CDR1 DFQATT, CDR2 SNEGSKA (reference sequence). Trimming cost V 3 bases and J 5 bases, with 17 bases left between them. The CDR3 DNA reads TGCAGTGCTAGTAGTGACACCAAGTGGAACGAGCAGTACTTC. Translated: CSASSDTKWNEQYF.

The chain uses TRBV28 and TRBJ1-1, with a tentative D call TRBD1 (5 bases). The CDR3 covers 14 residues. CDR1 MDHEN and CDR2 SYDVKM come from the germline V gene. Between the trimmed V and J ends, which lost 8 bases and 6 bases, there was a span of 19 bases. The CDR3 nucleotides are TGTGCCAGCTCCTCAATCGGGGCCCCCCCTGAAGCTTTCTTT. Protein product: CASSSIGAPPEAFF.

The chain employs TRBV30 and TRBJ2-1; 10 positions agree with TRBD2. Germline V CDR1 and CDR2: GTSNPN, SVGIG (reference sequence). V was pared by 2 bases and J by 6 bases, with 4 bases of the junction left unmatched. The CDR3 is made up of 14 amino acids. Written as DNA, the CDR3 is TGTGCCTGGAGTCTAGCGGGAGTTGCCAATGAGCAGTTCTTC. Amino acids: CAWSLAGVANEQFF.

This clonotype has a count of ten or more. CDR3 coding DNA: TGCGCCAGCAGCTTGGGACAGGGGGCGGCTGAGCAGTTCTTC. It encodes CASSLGQGAAEQFF. This chain links TRBV5-1 with TRBJ2-1, with TRBD1 matching over 10 bases. Trimming took 0 bases from V and 9 from J; bases not matched to a gene: 3. The CDR3 spans 14 residues. Per germline, CDR1 SGHRS and CDR2 YFSETQ. Full variable domain (rest looked up from reference TRBV5-1 and TRBJ2-1): KAGVTQTPRYLIKTRGQQVTLSCSPISGHRSVSWYQQTPGQGLQFLFEYFSETQRNKGNFPGRFSGRQFSNSRSEMNVSTLELGDSALYLCASSLGQGAAEQFFGPGTRLTVL.

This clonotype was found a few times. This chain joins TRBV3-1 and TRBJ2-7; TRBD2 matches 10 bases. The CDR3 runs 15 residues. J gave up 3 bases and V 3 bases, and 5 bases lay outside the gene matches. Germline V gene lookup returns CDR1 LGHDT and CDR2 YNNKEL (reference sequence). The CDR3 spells CASSHEREGIYEQYF. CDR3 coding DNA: TGTGCCAGCAGCCACGAGCGGGAGGGCATCTACGAGCAGTACTTC.

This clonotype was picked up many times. The CDR3 sequence: CASSENNEQFF. CDR3 nucleotide sequence: TGTGCCAGCAGTGAAAACAATGAGCAGTTCTTC. V and J are TRBV27 and TRBJ2-1; D unclear. Germline V gene data show CDR1 as MNHEY and CDR2 as SMNVEV (reference sequence). The CDR3 spans 11 residues. V was pared by 5 bases and J by 5 bases, with 4 bases between.

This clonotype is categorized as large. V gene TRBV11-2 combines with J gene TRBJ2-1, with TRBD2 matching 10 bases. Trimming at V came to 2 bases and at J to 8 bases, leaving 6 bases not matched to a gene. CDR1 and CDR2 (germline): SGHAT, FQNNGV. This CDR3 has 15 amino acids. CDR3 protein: CASSLIAGGGDEQFF. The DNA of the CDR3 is TGTGCCAGCAGCTTAATAGCGGGAGGCGGGGATGAGCAGTTCTTC.

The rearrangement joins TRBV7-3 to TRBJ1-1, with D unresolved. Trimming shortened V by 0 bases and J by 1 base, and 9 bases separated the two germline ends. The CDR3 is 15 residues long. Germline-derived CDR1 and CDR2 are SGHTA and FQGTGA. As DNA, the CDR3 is TGTGCCAGCAGCTTAACGTCGGCACAGAACACTGAAGCTTTCTTT. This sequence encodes CASSLTSAQNTEAFF.

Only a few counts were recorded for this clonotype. The CDR3 loop is CSARMQRFTDTQYF. CDR3 DNA sequence: TGCAGTGCTAGAATGCAGCGGTTCACAGATACGCAGTATTTT. The chain employs TRBV20-1 and TRBJ2-3; D might be TRBD2 (5 bases). Trimming cost V 2 bases and J 2 bases, with 11 bases left between them. The CDR3 is made up of 14 amino acids. CDR1 is DFQATT and CDR2 is SNEGSKA in the germline V gene (reference sequence).